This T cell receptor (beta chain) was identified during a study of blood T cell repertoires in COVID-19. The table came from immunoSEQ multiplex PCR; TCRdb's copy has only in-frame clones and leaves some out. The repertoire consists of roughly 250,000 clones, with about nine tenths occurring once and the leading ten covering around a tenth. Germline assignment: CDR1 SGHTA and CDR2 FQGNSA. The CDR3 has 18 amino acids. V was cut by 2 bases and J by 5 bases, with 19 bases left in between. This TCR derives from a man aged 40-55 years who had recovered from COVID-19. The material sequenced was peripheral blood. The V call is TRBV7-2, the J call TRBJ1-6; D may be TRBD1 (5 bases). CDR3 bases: TGTGCCAGCAGCTTATTCGGTGGGCAGGCAGGGAATAATTCACCCCTCCACTTT. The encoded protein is CASSLFGGQAGNNSPLHF.